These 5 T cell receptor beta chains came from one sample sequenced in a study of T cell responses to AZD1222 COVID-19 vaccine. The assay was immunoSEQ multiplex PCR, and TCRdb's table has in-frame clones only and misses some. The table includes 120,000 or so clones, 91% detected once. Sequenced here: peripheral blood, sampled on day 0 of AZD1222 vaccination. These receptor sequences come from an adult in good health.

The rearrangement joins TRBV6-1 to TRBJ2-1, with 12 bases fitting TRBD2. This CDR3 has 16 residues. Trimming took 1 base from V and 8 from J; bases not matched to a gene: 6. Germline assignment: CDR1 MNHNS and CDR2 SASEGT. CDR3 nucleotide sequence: TGTGCCAGCAGTGAAGACGCTAGCGGGAGGGTTTATGAGCAGTTCTTC. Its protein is CASSEDASGRVYEQFF.

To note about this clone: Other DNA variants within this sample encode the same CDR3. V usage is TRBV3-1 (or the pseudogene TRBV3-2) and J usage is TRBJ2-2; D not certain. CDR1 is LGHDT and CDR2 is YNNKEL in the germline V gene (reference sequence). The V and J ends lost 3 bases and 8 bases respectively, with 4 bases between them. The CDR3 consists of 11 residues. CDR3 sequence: CASSHLGELFF. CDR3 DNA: TGTGCCAGCAGCCACTTAGGGGAGCTGTTTTTT.

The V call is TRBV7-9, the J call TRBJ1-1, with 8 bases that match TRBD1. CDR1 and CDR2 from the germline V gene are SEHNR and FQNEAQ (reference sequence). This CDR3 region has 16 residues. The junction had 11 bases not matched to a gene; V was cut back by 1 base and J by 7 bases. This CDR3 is CASSLGTQGAWGEAFF. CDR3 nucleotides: TGTGCCAGCAGCTTAGGTACCCAGGGGGCATGGGGTGAAGCTTTCTTT. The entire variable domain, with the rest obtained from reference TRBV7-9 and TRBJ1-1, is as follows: DTGVSQNPRHKITKRGQNVTFRCDPISEHNRLYWYRQTLGQGPEFLTYFQNEAQLEKSRLLSDRFSAERPKGSFSTLEIQRTEQGDSAMYLCASSLGTQGAWGEAFFGQGTRLTVV.

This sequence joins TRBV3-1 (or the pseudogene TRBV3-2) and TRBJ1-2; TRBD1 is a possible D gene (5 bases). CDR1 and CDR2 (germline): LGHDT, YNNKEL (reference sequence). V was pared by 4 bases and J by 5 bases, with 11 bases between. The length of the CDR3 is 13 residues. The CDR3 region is CASSLLDTYGYTF. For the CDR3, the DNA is TGTGCCAGCAGCCTACTGGACACTTATGGCTACACCTTC.

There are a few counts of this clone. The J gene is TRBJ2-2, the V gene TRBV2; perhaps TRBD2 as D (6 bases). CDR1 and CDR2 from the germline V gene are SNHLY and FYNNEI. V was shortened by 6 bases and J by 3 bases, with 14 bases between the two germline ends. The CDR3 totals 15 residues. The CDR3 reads CASSRDSVYTGELFF. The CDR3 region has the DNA TGTGCCAGCAGCCGGGACTCCGTTTACACCGGGGAGCTGTTTTTT. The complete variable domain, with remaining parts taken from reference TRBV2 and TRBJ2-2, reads EPEVTQTPSHQVTQMGQEVILRCVPISNHLYFYWYRQILGQKVEFLVSFYNNEISEKSEIFDDQFSVERPDGSNFTLKIRSTKLEDSAMYFCASSRDSVYTGELFFGEGSRLTVL.